This T cell receptor beta chain was found in a study of beta chain features in type 1 diabetes (dated 2018 in TCRdb). Context from the whole study: Patients and healthy donors did not differ in mean age, gender distribution, total cell number or subset yield. A total of roughly 100,000,000 sorted cells were examined across all samples, and the number of cells per subset was strongly correlated with RNA yield. In the study, recently diagnosed type 1 diabetes patients and matched healthy donors were compared on the TCRB repertoires of their sorted circulating CD4+ T cell subsets. Regulatory and stem cell-like memory subsets were obtained from only 8 patients and roughly eight healthy donors, while naive and central memory subsets were obtained from all 30 or so donors.

Each donor gave one peripheral blood draw, averaging approximately 0.11 L, which was collected into heparinised tubes. A BD FACSAria II and a panel including CD45RO, CCR7, CD25, CD127, CD95 and CD27 were used to sort naive, central memory, regulatory and stem cell-like memory CD4+ T cells. Purity was above 95% for every sorted population. PBMCs were isolated immediately by Lymphoprep density gradient centrifugation and stained directly without culture. So that batch effects would be minimized, each experiment stained and sorted samples in pairs, pairing one healthy donor with one patient. Based on the germline V gene, the CDR1 and CDR2 sequences are SQVTM and ANQGSEA. Taken from cysteine to phenylalanine, the CDR3 has 16 residues. The only DNA kept is the CDR3, 48 bases in frame from the first base. Trimming takes 3 bases off V and 6 bases off J; junction bases not matched to a gene: 12. The table lists this clone with a few counts. What this receptor recognizes is not known. No much larger clonotype is one base removed from it; base qualities were not supplied.

All of the isolated RNA was reverse transcribed with the High Capacity cDNA Reverse Transcription Kit, so expressed TCRB transcripts were sequenced. Deep immunoSEQ sequencing was performed on naive, central memory and regulatory T cell samples, with an average of approximately 3.9 million total reads per sample. After sorted cells were lysed in RLT buffer, RNA was extracted with DNase-treated RNeasy Micro or Mini kits, with the choice depending on cell number. To prevent cross-contamination, every cell subset was processed on its own, while patient and healthy donor samples were processed together. The immunoSEQ multiplex PCR was used to amplify TCRB sequences from cDNA, generating 87-bp fragments that spanned the CDR3 region. The amplicons were sequenced using the Illumina HiSeq platform. Concerning the study's data processing: Synthetic template baselines were used to correct PCR bias computationally, reads within Hamming distance 2 were collapsed, and singletons that could not be merged were discarded. Reads were aligned against IMGT to assign V, D and J genes, CDR3 length and insertions or deletions at six rearrangement sites. Clonotype counts were normalized to sorted cell number within each subset before computing true diversity and Gini coefficients with the tcR R package. The overlap coefficient, calculated on TCRB nucleotide sequences, was used to quantify repertoire sharing. Out-of-frame TCRB sequences from naive cells were analyzed as a proxy for the pre-selection repertoire. TCRdb limited this immuneACCESS table to in-frame rearrangements with V and J called. A share of clones is missing; checked studies link under half to unresolved V genes, and the rest is unexplained. From that table come the V and J calls and clone size; the DNA was used to work out D and trimming. Recorded for this sample are 250,000 to 300,000 clones; around 22% of them occurred a single time. Roughly 0.011% of the sample is held by the ten biggest clonotypes.

Summary of the overall study and its limitations: The naive, central memory and regulatory TCRB repertoires appeared to resemble one another more closely among patients than among healthy donors. PCR may preferentially amplify shorter templates, but because patient and control samples were amplified and corrected together, any resulting skew would affect both groups equally. Because cDNA was sequenced instead of genomic DNA, activated cells with high expression could be over-represented, although the groups did not differ in activation or CD3 levels. Type 1 diabetes patients showed a moderate but significant shortening of TCRB CDR3 length in all four CD4+ subsets. Only small numbers of individuals were included in the HLA sub-analyses, which left unresolved whether HLA type had any influence on TCRB rearrangement. Patients with type 1 diabetes made fewer insertions and deleted more nucleotides at VDJ recombination sites, implying thymic rearrangement abnormalities.

What was sequenced was naive CD4+ T cells from blood. The cell subset or site label, as the study defines it: true naive CD4+ T cells. The rearranged segments are TRBV29-1 and TRBJ1-4; TRBD1 agrees with 8 junctional bases. The TCR sequence derives from a woman in her twenties or thirties with type 1 diabetes. The nucleotides are TGCAGCGTTGAGGGGGGGACAGGAGCCGTTTATGAAAAACTGTTTTTT. Its coded protein is CSVEGGTGAVYEKLFF.